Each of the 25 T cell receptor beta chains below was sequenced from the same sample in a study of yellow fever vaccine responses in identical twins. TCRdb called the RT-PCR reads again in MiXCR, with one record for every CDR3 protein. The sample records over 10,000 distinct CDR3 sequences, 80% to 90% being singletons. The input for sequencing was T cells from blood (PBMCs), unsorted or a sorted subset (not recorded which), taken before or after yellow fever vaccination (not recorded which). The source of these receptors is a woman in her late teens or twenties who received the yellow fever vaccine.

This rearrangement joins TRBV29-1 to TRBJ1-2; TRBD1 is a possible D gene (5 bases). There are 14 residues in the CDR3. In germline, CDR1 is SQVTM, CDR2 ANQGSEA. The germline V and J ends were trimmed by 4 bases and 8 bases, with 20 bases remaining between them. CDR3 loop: CSVGFPQGGNGYTF. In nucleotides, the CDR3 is TGCAGCGTTGGGTTCCCCCAGGGAGGGAACGGCTACACCTTC.

The CDR3 sequence is CASSQVSDAGTADQPQHF. The CDR3 nucleotides read TGTGCCAGCAGCCAAGTTTCCGACGCCGGGACGGCGGATCAGCCCCAGCATTTT. The rearrangement uses TRBV5-5 and TRBJ1-5, with D tentatively TRBD1 (5 bases). This CDR3 region has 18 residues. Trimming removed 4 bases at V and 5 bases at J, with 25 bases between. Germline V lookup: CDR1 SGHKS, CDR2 YYEKEE (reference sequence).

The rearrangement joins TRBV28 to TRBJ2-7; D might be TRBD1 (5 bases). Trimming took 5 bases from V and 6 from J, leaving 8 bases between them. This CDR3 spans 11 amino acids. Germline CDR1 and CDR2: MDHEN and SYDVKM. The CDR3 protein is CASSQGFEQYF. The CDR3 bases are TGTGCCAGCAGTCAGGGATTCGAGCAGTACTTC.

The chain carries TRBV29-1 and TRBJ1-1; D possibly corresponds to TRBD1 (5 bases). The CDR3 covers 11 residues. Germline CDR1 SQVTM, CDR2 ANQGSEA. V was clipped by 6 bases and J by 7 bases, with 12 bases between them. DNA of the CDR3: TGCAGCGTCCCAGGGATAGGTGAAGCTTTCTTT. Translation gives CSVPGIGEAFF.

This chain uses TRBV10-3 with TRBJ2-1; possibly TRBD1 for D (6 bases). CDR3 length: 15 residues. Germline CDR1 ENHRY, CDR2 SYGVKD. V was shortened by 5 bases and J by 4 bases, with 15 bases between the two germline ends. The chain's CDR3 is CAISTGMRQYNEQFF. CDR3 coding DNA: TGTGCCATCAGTACAGGGATGCGGCAGTACAATGAGCAGTTCTTC.

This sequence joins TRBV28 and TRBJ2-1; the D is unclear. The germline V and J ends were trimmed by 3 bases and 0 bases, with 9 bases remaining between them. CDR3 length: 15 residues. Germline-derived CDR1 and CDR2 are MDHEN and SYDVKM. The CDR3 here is CASSFWGSSYNEQFF. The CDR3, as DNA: TGTGCCAGCAGTTTTTGGGGAAGCTCCTACAATGAGCAGTTCTTC.

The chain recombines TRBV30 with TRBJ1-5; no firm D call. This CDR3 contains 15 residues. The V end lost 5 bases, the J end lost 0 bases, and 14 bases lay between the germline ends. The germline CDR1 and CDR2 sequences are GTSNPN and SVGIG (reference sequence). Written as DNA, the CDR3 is TGTGCCTGGGCCATCGGACGGTATAGCAATCAGCCCCAGCATTTT. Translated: CAWAIGRYSNQPQHF.

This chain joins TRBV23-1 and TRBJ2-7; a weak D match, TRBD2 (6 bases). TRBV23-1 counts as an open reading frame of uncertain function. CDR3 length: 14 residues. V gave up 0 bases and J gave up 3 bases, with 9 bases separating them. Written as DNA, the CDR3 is TGCGCCAGCAGTCAATCGGCGGGAAACTACGAGCAGTACTTC. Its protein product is CASSQSAGNYEQYF.

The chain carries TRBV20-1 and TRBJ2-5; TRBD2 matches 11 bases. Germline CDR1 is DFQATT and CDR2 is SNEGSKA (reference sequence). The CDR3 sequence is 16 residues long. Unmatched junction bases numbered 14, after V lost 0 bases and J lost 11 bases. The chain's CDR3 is CSARERPRLAGLGQYF. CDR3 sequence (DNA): TGCAGTGCTAGAGAGAGGCCGAGACTAGCGGGGTTGGGACAGTACTTC.

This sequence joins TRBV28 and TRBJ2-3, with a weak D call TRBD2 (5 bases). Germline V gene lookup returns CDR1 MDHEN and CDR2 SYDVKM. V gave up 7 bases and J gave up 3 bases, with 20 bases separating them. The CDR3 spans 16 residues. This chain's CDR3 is CASTNELAKGTDTQYF. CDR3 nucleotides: TGTGCCAGCACCAATGAGCTAGCCAAAGGGACAGATACGCAGTATTTT.

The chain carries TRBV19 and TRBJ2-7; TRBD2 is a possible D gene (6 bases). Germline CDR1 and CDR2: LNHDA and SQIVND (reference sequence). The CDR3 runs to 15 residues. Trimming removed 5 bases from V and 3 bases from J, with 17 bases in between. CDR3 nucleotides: TGTGCCAGTAGTCCCCTTAGCGGCAGCAACTACGAGCAGTACTTC. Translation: CASSPLSGSNYEQYF.

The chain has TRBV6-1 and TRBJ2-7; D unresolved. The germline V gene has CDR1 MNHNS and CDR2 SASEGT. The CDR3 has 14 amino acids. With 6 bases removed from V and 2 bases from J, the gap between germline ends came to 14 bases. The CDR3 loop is CASSPTIVPYEQYF. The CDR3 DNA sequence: TGTGCCAGCAGCCCCACCATAGTTCCCTACGAGCAGTACTTC.

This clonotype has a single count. The CDR3 DNA reads as TGCGCCAGCAGCTTGACAGGGGGCCAGGTCGAGCAGTACTTC. This encodes CASSLTGGQVEQYF. The chain couples TRBV5-1 to TRBJ2-7; 9 bases map to TRBD1. This CDR3 is 14 amino acids long. V was clipped by 1 base and J by 6 bases; unmatched bases: 5. The germline gives CDR1 SGHRS, CDR2 YFSETQ.

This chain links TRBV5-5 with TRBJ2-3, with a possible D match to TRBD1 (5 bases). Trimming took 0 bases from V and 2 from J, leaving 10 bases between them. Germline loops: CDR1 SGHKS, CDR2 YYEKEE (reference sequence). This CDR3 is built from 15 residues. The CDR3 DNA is TGTGCCAGCAGCTTGGATCTCAGGGCCACAGATACGCAGTATTTT. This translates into CASSLDLRATDTQYF.

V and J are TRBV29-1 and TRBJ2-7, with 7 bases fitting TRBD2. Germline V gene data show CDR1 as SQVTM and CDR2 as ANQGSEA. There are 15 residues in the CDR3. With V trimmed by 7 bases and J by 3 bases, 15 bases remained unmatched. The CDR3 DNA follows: TGCAGCGCCGTGCCCGTGGGGCTAGCGGTCTACGAGCAGTACTTC. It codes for CSAVPVGLAVYEQYF.

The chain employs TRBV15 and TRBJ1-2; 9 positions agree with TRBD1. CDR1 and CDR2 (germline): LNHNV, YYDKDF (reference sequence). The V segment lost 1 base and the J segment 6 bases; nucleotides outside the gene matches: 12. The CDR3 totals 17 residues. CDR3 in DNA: TGTGCCACCAGCAGAGTTTCAAAAACAGGGGGCACGGATGGCTACACCTTC. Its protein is CATSRVSKTGGTDGYTF. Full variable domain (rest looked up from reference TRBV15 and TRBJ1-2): DAMVIQNPRYQVTQFGKPVTLSCSQTLNHNVMYWYQQKSSQAPKLLFHYYDKDFNNEADTPDNFQSRRPNTSFCFLDIRSPGLGDTAMYLCATSRVSKTGGTDGYTFGSGTRLTVV.

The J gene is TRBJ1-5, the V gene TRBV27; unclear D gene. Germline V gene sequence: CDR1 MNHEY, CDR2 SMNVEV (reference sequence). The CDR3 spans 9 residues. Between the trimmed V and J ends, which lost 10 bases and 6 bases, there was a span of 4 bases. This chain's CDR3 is CAISQPQHF. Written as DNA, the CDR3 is TGTGCCATTAGTCAGCCCCAGCATTTT.

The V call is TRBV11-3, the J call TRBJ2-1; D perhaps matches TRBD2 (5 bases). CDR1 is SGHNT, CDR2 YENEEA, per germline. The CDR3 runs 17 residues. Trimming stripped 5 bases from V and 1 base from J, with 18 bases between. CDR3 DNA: TGTGCCAGCAGCCTGAATTTTGCGGGTCCTTCCTACAATGAGCAGTTCTTC. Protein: CASSLNFAGPSYNEQFF. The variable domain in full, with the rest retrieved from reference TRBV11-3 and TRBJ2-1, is EAGVVQSPRYKIIEKKQPVAFWCNPISGHNTLYWYLQNLGQGPELLIRYENEEAVDDSQLPKDRFSAERLKGVDSTLKIQPAELGDSAVYLCASSLNFAGPSYNEQFFGPGTRLTVL.

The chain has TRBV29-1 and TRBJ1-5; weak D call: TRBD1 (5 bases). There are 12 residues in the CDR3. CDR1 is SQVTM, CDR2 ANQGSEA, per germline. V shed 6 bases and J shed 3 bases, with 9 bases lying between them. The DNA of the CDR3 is TGCAGCGTCGGGGACGACAATCAGCCCCAGCATTTT. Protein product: CSVGDDNQPQHF.

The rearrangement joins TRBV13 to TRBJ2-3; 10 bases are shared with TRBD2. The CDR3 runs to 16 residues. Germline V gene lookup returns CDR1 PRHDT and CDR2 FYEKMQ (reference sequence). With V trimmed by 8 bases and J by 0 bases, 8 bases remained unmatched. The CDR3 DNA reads TGTGCCAGCCAAGCTATACTAGCGGGAAGCACAGATACGCAGTATTTT. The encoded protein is CASQAILAGSTDTQYF.

The CDR3, as DNA: TGTGCCAGCAGTGAAGCGCTGGGACAGGGGGTTAGCTACACCTTC. Protein sequence: CASSEALGQGVSYTF. The chain recombines TRBV2 with TRBJ1-2; 11 bases fit TRBD1. The germline V gene has CDR1 SNHLY and CDR2 FYNNEI. Trimming removed 0 bases from V and 9 bases from J; junction bases left unmatched: 6. This CDR3 spans 15 amino acids.

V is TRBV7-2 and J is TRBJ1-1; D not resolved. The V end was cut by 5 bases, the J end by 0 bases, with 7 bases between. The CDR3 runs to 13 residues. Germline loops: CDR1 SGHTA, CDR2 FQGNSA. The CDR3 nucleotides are TGTGCCAGCAGCGTAGAGATGAACACTGAAGCTTTCTTT. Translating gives CASSVEMNTEAFF.

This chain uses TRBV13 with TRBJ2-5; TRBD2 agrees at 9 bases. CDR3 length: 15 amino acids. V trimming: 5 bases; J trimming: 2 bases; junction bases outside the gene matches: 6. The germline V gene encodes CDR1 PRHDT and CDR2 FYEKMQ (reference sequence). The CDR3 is CASSKGLASQETQYF. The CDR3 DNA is TGTGCCAGCAGCAAGGGACTAGCATCACAAGAGACCCAGTACTTC.

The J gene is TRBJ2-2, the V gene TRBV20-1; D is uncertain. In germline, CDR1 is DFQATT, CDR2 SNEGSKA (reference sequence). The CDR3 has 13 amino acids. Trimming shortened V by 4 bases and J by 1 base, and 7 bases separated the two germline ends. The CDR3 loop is CSANRQNTGELFF. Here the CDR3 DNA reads TGCAGTGCTAACCGACAGAACACCGGGGAGCTGTTTTTT.

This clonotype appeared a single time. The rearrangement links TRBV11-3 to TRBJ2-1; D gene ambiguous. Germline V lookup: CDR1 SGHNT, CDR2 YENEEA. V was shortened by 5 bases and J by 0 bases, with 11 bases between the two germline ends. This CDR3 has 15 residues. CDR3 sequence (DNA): TGTGCCAGCAGCCCCGAGATGAGCTCCTACAATGAGCAGTTCTTC. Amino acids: CASSPEMSSYNEQFF.